The entry below gives a single TCR beta chain sequence along with its context. The antigen it recognizes is unknown. Per-base qualities were not stored, and no clone one base away is much larger. Inclusive of the bounding cysteine and phenylalanine, the CDR3 is 12 residues long. CDR3 DNA is the only sequence kept; it has 36 bases, read in frame from the first base. The V end loses 4 bases and the J end loses 5 bases, and a stretch of 7 bases separates them. CDR1 is given as SNHLY and CDR2 as FYNNEI, both from the germline V gene. The sample is drawn from a study of sequential checkpoint blockade in melanoma (dated by TCRdb to the late 2010s). Regarding the study in general: Patients were randomized 1:1 to first-line nivolumab followed by ipilimumab (arm A) or ipilimumab followed by nivolumab (arm B). Maintenance nivolumab came after both trial sequences. DNA from over 80 pretreatment melanoma tumor samples was subjected to TCRbeta immunosequencing. For some 24 patients, matched tumor biopsies were obtained before treatment and at week 13, following single-agent nivolumab (arm A) or ipilimumab (arm B). In around four fifths of the matched pre- and post-treatment tumor biopsy pairs, both biopsies came from the same lesion. What the research found in general, with its limitations: Tumor T-cell fraction and clonality were found to correlate with PD-L1 staining and CD8+ T-cell counts but not with mutational load. Patients with increases in tumor T-cell fraction and clonality by week 13 were approximately 30 times more likely to achieve clinical benefit. Larger, independent patient cohorts are needed to validate the response-prediction model that combines TCR metrics and mutation burden. Small sample sizes and reduced statistical power limited the analyses of tumor T-cell fraction within each arm. Among patients in the nivolumab-first arm (arm A), tumor TIL clonality before treatment was associated with response (P = .04).

The immunoSEQ Assay was used to immunosequence TCRbeta CDR3 regions from genomic DNA. Prior to high-throughput sequencing, genomic DNA was amplified by bias-controlled multiplex PCR. As for how the authors treated the data: To quantify the absolute abundance of each unique TCRbeta CDR3 region, the sequences were collapsed and filtered. Clonality, defined as 1 minus Pielou's evenness, was calculated using only productive rearrangements. Tumor T-cell fraction was computed by normalizing TCRbeta template counts to usable DNA, estimated from several housekeeping genes. Clones with significantly greater frequencies in on-treatment versus baseline samples were identified using a previously published method. Here the immuneACCESS table is served through TCRdb, limited to in-frame sequences with V and J called. Missing clones are a known gap in these copies; in checked studies unresolved V genes cover under half, and the rest lacks a known reason. The V and J calls and the clone size are those of that table, but D and trimming were determined from the DNA. Within this sample are 5,000 to 8,000 clones, with under 25% of them counted one time only. The ten largest clones take up roughly 10% of the sample.

The treatment or condition label for this specimen denotes: randomized to nivolumab then ipilimumab (arm A) or the reverse (arm B). None of the patients in the trial had previously been given DNA-damaging chemotherapy. Samples came from patients with melanoma in CheckMate 064, a randomized, open-label phase II trial of sequential checkpoint blockade. Genomic DNA from formalin-fixed paraffin-embedded (FFPE) tissue samples served as the input for tumor TCR sequencing. The TCR sequence derives from a human donor with melanoma. The rearranged chain carries TRBV2 and TRBJ2-3; the D gene is unclear. This sample comprised tumor tissue (inferred from file names), obtained from a patient given nivolumab and ipilimumab in sequence. CDR3 region: CASSVRGDTQYF. The DNA sequence reads TGTGCCAGCAGTGTTCGTGGAGATACGCAGTATTTT.